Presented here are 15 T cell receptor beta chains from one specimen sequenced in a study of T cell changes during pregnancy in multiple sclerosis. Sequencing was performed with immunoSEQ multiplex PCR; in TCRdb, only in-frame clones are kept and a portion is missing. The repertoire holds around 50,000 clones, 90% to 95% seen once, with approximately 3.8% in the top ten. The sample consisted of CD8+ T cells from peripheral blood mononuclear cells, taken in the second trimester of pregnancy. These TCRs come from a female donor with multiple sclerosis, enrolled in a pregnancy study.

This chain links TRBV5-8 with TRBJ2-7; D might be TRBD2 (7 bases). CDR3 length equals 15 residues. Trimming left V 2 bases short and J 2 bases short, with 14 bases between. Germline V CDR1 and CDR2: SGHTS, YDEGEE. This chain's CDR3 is CASSFLGGGPYEQYF. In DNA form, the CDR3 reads TGTGCCAGCAGCTTCCTTGGCGGGGGCCCCTACGAGCAGTACTTC.

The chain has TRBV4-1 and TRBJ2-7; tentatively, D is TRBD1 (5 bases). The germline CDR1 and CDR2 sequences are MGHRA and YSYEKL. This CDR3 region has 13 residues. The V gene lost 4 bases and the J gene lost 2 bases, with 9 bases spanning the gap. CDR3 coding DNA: TGCGCCAGCAGCCCAGACAGCGCCTACGAGCAGTACTTC. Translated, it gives CASSPDSAYEQYF.

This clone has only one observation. In DNA form, the CDR3 reads TGTGCCAGCACTACCACCCTTCAGGGGTCCCAGAACACTGAAGCTTTCTTT. It encodes CASTTTLQGSQNTEAFF. V and J are TRBV27 and TRBJ1-1; a possible D gene is TRBD1 (6 bases). Germline CDR1 reads MNHEY; CDR2 reads SMNVEV (reference sequence). The V and J ends lost 7 bases and 1 base respectively, with 22 bases between them. The CDR3 covers 17 residues.

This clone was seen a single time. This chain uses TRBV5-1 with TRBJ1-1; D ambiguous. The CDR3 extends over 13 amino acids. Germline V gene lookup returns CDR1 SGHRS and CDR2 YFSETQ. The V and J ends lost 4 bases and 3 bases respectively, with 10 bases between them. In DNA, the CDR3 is TGCGCCAGCAGCCCCTTAGTAGACACTGAAGCTTTCTTT. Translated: CASSPLVDTEAFF.

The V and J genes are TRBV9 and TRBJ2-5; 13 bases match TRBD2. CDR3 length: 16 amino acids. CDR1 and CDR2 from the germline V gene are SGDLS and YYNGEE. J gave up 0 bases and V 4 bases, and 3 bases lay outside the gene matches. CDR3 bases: TGTGCCAGCAGCTCGGGACTAGCGGGGTACCAAGAGACCCAGTACTTC. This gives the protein CASSSGLAGYQETQYF.

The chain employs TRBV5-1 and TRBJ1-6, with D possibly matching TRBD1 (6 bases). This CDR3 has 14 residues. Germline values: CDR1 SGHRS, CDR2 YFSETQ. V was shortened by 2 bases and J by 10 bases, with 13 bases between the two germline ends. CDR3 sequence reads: CASSFDRSQSPLHF. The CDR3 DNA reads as TGCGCCAGCAGCTTCGACAGGTCCCAGTCACCCCTCCACTTT. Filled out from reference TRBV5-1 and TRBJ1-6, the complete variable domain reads KAGVTQTPRYLIKTRGQQVTLSCSPISGHRSVSWYQQTPGQGLQFLFEYFSETQRNKGNFPGRFSGRQFSNSRSEMNVSTLELGDSALYLCASSFDRSQSPLHFGNGTRLTVT.

The CDR3 loop is CASSLFEGLNQPQHF. The DNA for the CDR3 is TGTGCCAGCAGCTTATTCGAGGGACTGAATCAGCCCCAGCATTTT. The V call is TRBV7-2, the J call TRBJ1-5; D might be TRBD1 (5 bases). The CDR3 runs to 15 residues. Germline V gene sequence: CDR1 SGHTA, CDR2 FQGNSA. Trimming took off 2 bases at V and 4 bases at J, with 12 bases between the two ends.

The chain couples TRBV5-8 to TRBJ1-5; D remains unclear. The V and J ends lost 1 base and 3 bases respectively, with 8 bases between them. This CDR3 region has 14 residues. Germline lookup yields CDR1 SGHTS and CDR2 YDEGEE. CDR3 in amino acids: CASSLLAPNQPQHF. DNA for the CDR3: TGTGCCAGCAGCTTGTTGGCCCCCAATCAGCCCCAGCATTTT.

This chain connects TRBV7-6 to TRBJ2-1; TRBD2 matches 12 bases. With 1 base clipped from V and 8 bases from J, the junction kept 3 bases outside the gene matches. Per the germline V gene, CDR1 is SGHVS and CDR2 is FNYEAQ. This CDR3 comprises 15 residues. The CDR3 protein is CASSLELAGGHEQFF. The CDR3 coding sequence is TGTGCCAGCAGCTTAGAACTAGCGGGAGGTCATGAGCAGTTCTTC.

Here the CDR3 DNA reads TGTGCCAGCAGTCGGAACAGGAGCCCCTACGAGCAGTACTTC. Translation: CASSRNRSPYEQYF. The rearrangement uses TRBV2 and TRBJ2-7; a weak D match, TRBD1 (5 bases). Germline V CDR1 and CDR2: SNHLY, FYNNEI. CDR3 length: 14 residues. V lost 5 bases, J lost 2 bases, and 13 bases lay in between.

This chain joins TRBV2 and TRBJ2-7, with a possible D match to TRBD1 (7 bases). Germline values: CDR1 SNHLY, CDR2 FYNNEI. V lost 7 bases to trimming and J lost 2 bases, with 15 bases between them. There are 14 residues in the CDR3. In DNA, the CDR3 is TGTGCCAGCACGGGGGACAGCGACACCTACGAGCAGTACTTC. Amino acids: CASTGDSDTYEQYF. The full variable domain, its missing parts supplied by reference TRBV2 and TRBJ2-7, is EPEVTQTPSHQVTQMGQEVILRCVPISNHLYFYWYRQILGQKVEFLVSFYNNEISEKSEIFDDQFSVERPDGSNFTLKIRSTKLEDSAMYFCASTGDSDTYEQYFGPGTRLTVT.

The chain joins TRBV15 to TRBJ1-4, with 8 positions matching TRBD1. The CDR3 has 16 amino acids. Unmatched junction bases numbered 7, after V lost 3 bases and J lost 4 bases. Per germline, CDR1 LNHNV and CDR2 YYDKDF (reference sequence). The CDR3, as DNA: TGTGCCACCAGCAGTTTCTCGACAGGGGTTAATGAAAAACTGTTTTTT. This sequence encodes CATSSFSTGVNEKLFF.

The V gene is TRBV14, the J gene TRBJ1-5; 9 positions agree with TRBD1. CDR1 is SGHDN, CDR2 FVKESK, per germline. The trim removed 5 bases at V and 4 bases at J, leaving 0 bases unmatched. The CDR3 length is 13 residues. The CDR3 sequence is CASSGTGNQPQHF. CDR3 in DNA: TGTGCCAGCAGCGGGACAGGGAATCAGCCCCAGCATTTT.

This CDR3 is CASRGGTNYGYTF. In DNA, the CDR3 is TGTGCCAGCAGGGGTGGGACAAACTATGGCTACACCTTC. The rearrangement uses TRBV5-6 and TRBJ1-2; TRBD1 is a possible D gene (6 bases). Germline-derived CDR1 and CDR2 are SGHDT and YYEEEE. The CDR3 consists of 13 residues. V was pared by 5 bases and J by 2 bases, with 10 bases between.

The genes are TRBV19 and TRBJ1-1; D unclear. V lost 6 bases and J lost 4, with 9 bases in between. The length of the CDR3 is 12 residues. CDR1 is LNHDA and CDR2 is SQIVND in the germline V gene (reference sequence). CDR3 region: CASRGGFTEAFF. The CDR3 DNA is TGTGCCAGTAGGGGAGGGTTCACTGAAGCTTTCTTT.